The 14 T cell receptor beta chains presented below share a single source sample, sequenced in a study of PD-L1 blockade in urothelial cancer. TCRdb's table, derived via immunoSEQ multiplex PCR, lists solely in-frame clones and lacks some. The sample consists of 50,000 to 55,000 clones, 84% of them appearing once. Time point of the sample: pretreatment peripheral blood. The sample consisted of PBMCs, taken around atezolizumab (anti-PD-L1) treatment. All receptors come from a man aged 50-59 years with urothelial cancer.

In DNA, the CDR3 is TGTGCCAGCAGTGACTCGGGACTAGCGGGACACAATGAGCAGTTCTTC. This gives the protein CASSDSGLAGHNEQFF. The rearrangement links TRBV6-4 to TRBJ2-1, with 13 bases fitting TRBD2. The CDR3 runs to 16 residues. CDR1 MRHNA and CDR2 SNTAGT come from the germline V gene. V dropped 0 bases and J dropped 5; count of bases not matched to a gene: 1.

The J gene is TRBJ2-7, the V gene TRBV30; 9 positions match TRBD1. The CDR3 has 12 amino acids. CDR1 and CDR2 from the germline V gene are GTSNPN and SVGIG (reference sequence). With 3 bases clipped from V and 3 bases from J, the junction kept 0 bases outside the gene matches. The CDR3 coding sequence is TGTGCCTGGAGGGGACAGGGCTACGAGCAGTACTTC. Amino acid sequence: CAWRGQGYEQYF.

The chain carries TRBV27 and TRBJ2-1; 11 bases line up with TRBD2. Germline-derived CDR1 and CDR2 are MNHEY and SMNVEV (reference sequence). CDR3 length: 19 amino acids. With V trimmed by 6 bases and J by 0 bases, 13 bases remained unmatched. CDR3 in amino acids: CASRHMLAGGRRSYNEQFF. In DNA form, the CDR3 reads TGTGCCAGCAGACACATGCTAGCGGGGGGCCGACGCTCCTACAATGAGCAGTTCTTC.

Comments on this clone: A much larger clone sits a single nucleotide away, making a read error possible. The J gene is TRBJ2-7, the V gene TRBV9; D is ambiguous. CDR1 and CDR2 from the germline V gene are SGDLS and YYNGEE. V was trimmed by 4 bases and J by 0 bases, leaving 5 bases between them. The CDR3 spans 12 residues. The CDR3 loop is CASSSSSYEQYF. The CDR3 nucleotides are TGTGCCAGCAGCTCCAGCTCCTACGAGCAGTACTTC.

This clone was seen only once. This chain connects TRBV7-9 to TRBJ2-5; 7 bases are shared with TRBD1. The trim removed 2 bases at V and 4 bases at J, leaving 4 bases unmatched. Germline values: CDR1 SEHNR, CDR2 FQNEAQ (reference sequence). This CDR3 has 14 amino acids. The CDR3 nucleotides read TGTGCCAGCAGCTTATTATCAGGGGGAGAGACCCAGTACTTC. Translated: CASSLLSGGETQYF.

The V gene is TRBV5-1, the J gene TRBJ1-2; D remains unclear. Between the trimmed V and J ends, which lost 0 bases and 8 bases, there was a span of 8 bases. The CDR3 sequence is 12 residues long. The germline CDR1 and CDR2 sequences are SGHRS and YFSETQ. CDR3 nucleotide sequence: TGCGCCAGCAGCTTGGGGACTGAGGGCTACACCTTC. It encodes CASSLGTEGYTF.

In DNA, the CDR3 is TGTGCCAGCAGTTACCACCGGGACAAAGCCTACGAGCAGTACTTC. Translated: CASSYHRDKAYEQYF. The chain employs TRBV6-6 and TRBJ2-7; TRBD1 is a possible D gene (6 bases). The germline gives CDR1 MNHNY, CDR2 SVGAGI (reference sequence). Trimming cost V 2 bases and J 2 bases, with 13 bases left between them. The CDR3 has 15 amino acids.

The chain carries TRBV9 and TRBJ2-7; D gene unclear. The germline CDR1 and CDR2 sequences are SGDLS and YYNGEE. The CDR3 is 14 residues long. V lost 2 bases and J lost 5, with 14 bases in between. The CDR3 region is CASSVSIEDNEQYF. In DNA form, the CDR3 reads TGTGCCAGCAGCGTCTCAATCGAAGACAACGAGCAGTACTTC.

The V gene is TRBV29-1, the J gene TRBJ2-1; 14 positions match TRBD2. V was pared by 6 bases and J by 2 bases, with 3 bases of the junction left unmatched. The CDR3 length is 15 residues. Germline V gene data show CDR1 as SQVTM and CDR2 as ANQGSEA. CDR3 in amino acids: CSVPGLAGAYNEQFF. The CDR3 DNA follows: TGCAGCGTCCCGGGACTAGCGGGAGCCTACAATGAGCAGTTCTTC.

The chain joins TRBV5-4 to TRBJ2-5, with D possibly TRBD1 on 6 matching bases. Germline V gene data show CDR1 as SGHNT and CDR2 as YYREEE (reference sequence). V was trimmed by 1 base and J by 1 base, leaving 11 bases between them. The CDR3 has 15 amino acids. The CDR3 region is CASSLLGQSQETQYF. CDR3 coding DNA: TGTGCCAGCAGCTTGTTAGGACAGTCCCAAGAGACCCAGTACTTC.

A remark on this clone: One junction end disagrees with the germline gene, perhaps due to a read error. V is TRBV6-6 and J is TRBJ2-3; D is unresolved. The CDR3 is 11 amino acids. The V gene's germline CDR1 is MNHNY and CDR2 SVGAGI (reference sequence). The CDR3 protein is CACSNKDTQYF. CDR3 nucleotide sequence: TGTGCCTGCAGTAACAAAGATACGCAGTATTTT.

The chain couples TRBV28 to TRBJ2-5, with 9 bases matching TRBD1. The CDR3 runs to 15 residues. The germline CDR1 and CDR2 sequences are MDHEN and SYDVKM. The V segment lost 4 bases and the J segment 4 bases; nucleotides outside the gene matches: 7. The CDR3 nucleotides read TGTGCCAGCAGTTCGGACAGGGGTGATAGAGAGACCCAGTACTTC. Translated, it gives CASSSDRGDRETQYF.

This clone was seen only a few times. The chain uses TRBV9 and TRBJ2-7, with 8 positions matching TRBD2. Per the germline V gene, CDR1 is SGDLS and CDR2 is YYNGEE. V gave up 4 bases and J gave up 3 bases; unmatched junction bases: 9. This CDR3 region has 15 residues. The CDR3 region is CASSPSAGGNYEQYF. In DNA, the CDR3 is TGTGCCAGCAGCCCGAGTGCGGGGGGCAACTACGAGCAGTACTTC. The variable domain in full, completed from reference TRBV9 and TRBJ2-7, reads DSGVTQTPKHLITATGQRVTLRCSPRSGDLSVYWYQQSLDQGLQFLIQYYNGEERAKGNILERFSAQQFPDLHSELNLSSLELGDSALYFCASSPSAGGNYEQYFGPGTRLTVT.

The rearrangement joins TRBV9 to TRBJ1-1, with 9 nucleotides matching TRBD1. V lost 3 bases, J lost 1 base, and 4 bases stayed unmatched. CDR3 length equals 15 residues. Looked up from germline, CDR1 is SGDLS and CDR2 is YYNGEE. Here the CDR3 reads CASSATGGWNTEAFF. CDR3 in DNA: TGTGCCAGCAGCGCCACAGGGGGCTGGAACACTGAAGCTTTCTTT.